This T cell receptor beta chain was found in a study of shared clonotypes between healthy human individuals. Study context: The study enrolled two women and a few men aged 18 to 49.

CD8 cells regarded as naive lacked CD45RO, were positively chosen for CCR7, and omitted terminally differentiated effector memory CD45RA+ cells. When replicate PCRs were run on sorted subsets, they used 200 ng DNA, about 31,000 T cell genomes. Repertoires were generated with immunoSEQ multiplex PCR, while TCRdb's copy carries only in-frame clones and drops some. This table has hundreds of thousands of clones, around 96% appearing once. Study-level points and caveats: What naive subsets generally showed was a larger estimated richness than memory subsets showed. Non-shared clonotypes had lower generation probabilities than clonotypes shared by all four sorted-subset donors.

The V end was cut by 0 bases, the J end by 8 bases, with 23 bases between. The germline CDR1 and CDR2 sequences are SGDLS and YYNGEE. The CDR3 loop spans 17 amino acids. In regard to this clone: Antigen specificity is unknown.

This TCR derives from a woman in her 30s in good health. The sequencing sample was made of naive CD8+ T cells sorted from blood. The chain recombines TRBV9 with TRBJ1-2; weak D call: TRBD1 (6 bases). The CDR3 is CASSVEPTGQGPDGYTF. The CDR3 coding sequence is TGTGCCAGCAGCGTAGAGCCCACCGGGCAGGGGCCGGACGGCTACACCTTC.